The 5 T cell receptor beta chains given below trace back to one sample, sequenced in a study of early T cells in non-severe SARS-CoV-2 infection. TCRdb redid the calling of the 5' RACE reads with MiXCR, one entry per CDR3 protein. The data show about 37,000 distinct CDR3 sequences, approximately 5% seen once. Sequenced: whole blood. Source of these receptors: an adult who was a healthcare worker with PCR-confirmed SARS-CoV-2 infection or an uninfected control (not recorded which).

Comments on this clonotype: With a much larger clone just one base away, this may be a read error. This chain connects TRBV7-8 to TRBJ2-3; the D is unclear. The germline gives CDR1 SGHVS, CDR2 FQNEAQ. This CDR3 is built from 13 residues. The CDR3 bases are TGTGTCAGCGCACAAGCTAGCACAGATACGCAGTATTTT. Its protein product is CVSAQASTDTQYF.

The sample holds many counts of this clonotype. The V call is TRBV21-1, the J call TRBJ1-4; the tabulated D call, TRBD1, remains unverified against the DNA. TRBV21-1 is classified as a pseudogene. The CDR3 runs 15 residues. CDR3 coding DNA: TGTGCCAGCAGCAAACTGAGACAGGGGGATGAAAAACTGTTTTTT. Translating gives CASSKLRQGDEKLFF.

This clonotype was observed at least ten times. This chain links TRBV9 with TRBJ2-3; 7 bases match TRBD2. This CDR3 region has 17 residues. Trimming took 0 bases from V and 0 from J; bases not matched to a gene: 7. The V gene's germline CDR1 is SGDLS and CDR2 YYNGEE. The CDR3, as DNA: TGTGCCAGCAGCGTAGCTGGCGGGAGCCCTAGCACAGATACGCAGTATTTT. Protein product: CASSVAGGSPSTDTQYF.

Concerning this clonotype: It may be a read error: a sequence one base away is much more abundant. This sequence joins TRBV12-3 or TRBV12-4 and TRBJ2-1; tentative D call: TRBD1 (5 bases). Trimming took off 6 bases at V and 6 bases at J, with 9 bases between the two ends. This CDR3 has 12 residues. CDR3 in DNA: TGTGCCAGCAGCTGGGGCTTCAATGAGCAGTTCTTC. Its translation is CASSWGFNEQFF.

This clonotype was seen many times. CDR3 residues: CAWTSGGSQPQHF. The DNA of the CDR3 is TGTGCCTGGACCTCAGGGGGCAGCCAGCCCCAGCATTTT. This chain links TRBV30 with TRBJ1-5; 8 positions agree with TRBD1. V shed 4 bases, J shed 7 bases, and the junction held 6 bases outside the gene matches. Germline CDR1 and CDR2: GTSNPN and SVGIG (reference sequence). The CDR3 runs to 13 residues.